This T cell receptor (beta chain) comes out of a study of beta chain features in type 1 diabetes. Points from the study as a whole: A pattern of fewer insertions and more deletions at VDJ junctions was seen in type 1 diabetes patients. All four CD4+ subsets of Type 1 diabetes patients contained TCRB CDR3s that were moderately but significantly shorter. Across patients, naive, central memory and Treg TCRB repertoires exhibited apparently greater similarity than was observed across healthy donors.

The CDR3 has 15 residues. The ends lost 6 bases at V and 1 base at J; junction bases unmatched: 6. Germline lookup yields CDR1 LNHDA and CDR2 SQIVND (reference sequence). To note about this clone: What it recognizes is unknown.

Cell sorting via CD45RO/CCR7/CD25/CD127/CD95/CD27 was performed to obtain CD4+ naive, central memory, regulatory and stem cell-like memory cells. The authors reverse transcribed all of the isolated RNA, so sequencing captured expressed TCRB transcripts. TCRdb's table, derived via immunoSEQ multiplex PCR, lists solely in-frame clones and lacks some. The sample shows over 700,000 clones, 15% to 20% of them seen only once. Material: naive CD4+ T cells from blood. J is TRBJ2-5 and V is TRBV19; TRBD2 matches 9 bases. This TCR was sampled from a woman aged 18 to 35 in good health. The CDR3 DNA reads TGTGCCAGTAGGGATGGAGCGGGAGGCCAAGAGACCCAGTACTTC. Its translation is CASRDGAGGQETQYF.